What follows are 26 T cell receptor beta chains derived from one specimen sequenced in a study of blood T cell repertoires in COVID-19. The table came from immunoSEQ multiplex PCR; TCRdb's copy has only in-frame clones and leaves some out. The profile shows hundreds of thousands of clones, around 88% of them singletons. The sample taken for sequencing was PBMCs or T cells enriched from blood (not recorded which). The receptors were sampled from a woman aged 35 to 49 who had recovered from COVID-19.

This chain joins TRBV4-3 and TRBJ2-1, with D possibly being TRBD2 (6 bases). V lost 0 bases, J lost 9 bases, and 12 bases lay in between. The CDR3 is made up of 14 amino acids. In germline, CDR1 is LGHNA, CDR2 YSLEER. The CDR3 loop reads CASSQDRHGSEQFF. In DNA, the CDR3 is TGCGCCAGCAGCCAAGATCGCCACGGGAGTGAGCAGTTCTTC.

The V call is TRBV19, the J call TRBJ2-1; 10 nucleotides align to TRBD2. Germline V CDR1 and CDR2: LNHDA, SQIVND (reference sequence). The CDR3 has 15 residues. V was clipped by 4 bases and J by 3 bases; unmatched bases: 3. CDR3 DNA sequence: TGTGCCAGTAGTACCCAGCGGGAGGGCTACAATGAGCAGTTCTTC. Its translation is CASSTQREGYNEQFF.

The chain's CDR3 is CASGLATDTQYF. As DNA, the CDR3 is TGTGCCTCGGGACTAGCGACAGATACGCAGTATTTT. The rearrangement links TRBV7-2 to TRBJ2-3; 10 bases are shared with TRBD2. CDR3 length equals 12 residues. CDR1 is SGHTA, CDR2 FQGNSA, per germline. V was pared by 11 bases and J by 3 bases, with 2 bases of the junction left unmatched.

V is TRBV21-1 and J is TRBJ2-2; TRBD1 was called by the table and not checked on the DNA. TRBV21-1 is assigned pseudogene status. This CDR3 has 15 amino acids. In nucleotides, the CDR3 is TGTGCCAGCAGCATAATAGGAAGGGGTCCCGGGGAGCTGTTTTTT. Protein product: CASSIIGRGPGELFF.

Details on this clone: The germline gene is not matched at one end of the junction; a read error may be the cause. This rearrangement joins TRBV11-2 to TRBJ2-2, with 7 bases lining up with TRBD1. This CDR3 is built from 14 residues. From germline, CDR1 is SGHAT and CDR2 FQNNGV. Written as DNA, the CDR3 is TGTGTCAGCAGCCGGGACAGCAACACCGGGGAGCTGTTTTTT. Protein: CVSSRDSNTGELFF.

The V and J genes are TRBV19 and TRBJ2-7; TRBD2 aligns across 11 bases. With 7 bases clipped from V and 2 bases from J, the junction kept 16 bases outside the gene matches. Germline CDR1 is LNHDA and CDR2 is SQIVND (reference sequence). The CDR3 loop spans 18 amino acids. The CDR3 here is CASTIRGPGTSGTYEQYF. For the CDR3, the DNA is TGTGCCAGTACGATAAGGGGTCCCGGGACTAGCGGAACCTACGAGCAGTACTTC.

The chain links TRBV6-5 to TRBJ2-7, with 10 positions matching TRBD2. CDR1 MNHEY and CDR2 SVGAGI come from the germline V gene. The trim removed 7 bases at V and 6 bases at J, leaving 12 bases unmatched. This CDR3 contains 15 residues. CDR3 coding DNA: TGTGCCAGCAAGCTAGCGGGAGTTGGGGTGGCCGAGCAGTACTTC. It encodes CASKLAGVGVAEQYF.

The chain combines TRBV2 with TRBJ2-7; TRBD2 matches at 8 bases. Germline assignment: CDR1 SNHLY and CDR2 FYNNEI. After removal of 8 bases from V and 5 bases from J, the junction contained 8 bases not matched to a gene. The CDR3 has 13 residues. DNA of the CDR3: TGTGCCAGCCTGGGACTAGTCTCGGACGAGCAGTACTTC. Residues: CASLGLVSDEQYF.

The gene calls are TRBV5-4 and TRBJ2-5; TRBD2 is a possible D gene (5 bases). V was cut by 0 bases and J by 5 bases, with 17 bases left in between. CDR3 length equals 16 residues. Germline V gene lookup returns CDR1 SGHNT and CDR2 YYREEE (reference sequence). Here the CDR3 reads CASSLEVGGTSETQYF. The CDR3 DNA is TGTGCCAGCAGCTTGGAGGTAGGAGGAACTTCGGAGACCCAGTACTTC.

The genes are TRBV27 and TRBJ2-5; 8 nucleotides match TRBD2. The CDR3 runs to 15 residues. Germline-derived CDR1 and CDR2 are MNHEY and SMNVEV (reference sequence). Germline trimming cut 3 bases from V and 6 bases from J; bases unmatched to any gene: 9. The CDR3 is CASSFSAGAGKTQYF. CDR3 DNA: TGTGCCAGCAGTTTCTCAGCGGGAGCTGGTAAGACCCAGTACTTC.

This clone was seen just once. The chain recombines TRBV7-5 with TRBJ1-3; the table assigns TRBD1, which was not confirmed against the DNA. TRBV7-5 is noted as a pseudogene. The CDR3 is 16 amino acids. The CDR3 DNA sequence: TGTGCCAGAAGCTCCGGACAGCCAAGCTCTGGAAACACCATATATTTT. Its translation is CARSSGQPSSGNTIYF.

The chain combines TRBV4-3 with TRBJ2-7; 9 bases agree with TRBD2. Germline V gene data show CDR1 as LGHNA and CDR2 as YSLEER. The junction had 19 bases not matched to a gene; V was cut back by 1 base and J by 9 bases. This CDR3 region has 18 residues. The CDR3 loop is CASSQGRTPGLAVARQYF. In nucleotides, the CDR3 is TGCGCCAGCAGCCAAGGGCGAACCCCGGGACTAGCAGTTGCGCGGCAGTACTTC.

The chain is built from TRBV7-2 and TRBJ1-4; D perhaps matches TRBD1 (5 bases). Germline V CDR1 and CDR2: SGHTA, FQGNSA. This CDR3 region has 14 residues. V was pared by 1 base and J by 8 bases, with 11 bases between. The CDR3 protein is CASSLDFREEKLFF. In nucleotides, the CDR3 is TGTGCCAGCAGCTTAGATTTCAGGGAAGAAAAACTGTTTTTT. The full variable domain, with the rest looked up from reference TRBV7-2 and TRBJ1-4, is GAGVSQSPSNKVTEKGKDVELRCDPISGHTALYWYRQSLGQGLEFLIYFQGNSAPDKSGLPSDRFSAERTGGSVSTLTIQRTQQEDSAVYLCASSLDFREEKLFFGSGTQLSVL.

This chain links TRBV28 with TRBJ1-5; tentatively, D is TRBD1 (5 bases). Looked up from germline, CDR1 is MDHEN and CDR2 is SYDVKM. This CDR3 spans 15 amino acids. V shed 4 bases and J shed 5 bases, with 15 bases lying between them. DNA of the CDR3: TGTGCCAGCAGTTCCGATGGGCGACAGTATCAGCCCCAGCATTTT. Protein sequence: CASSSDGRQYQPQHF.

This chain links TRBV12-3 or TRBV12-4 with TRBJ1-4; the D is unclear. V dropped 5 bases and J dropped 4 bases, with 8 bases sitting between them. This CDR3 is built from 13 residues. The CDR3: CASSDTVNEKLFF. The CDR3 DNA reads TGTGCCAGCAGTGACACCGTTAATGAAAAACTGTTTTTT.

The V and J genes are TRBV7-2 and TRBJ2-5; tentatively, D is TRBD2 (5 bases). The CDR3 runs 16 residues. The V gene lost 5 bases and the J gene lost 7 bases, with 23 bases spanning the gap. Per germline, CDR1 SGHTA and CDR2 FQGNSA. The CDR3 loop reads CASSPPSTFLAGTQYF. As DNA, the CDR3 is TGTGCCAGCAGCCCCCCTTCAACGTTCCTAGCCGGGACCCAGTACTTC.

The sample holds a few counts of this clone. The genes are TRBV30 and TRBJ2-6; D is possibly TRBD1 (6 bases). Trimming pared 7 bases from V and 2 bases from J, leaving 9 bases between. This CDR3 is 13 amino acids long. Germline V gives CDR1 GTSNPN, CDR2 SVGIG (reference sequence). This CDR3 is CASPGAGANVLTF. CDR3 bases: TGTGCCTCCCCAGGGGCTGGGGCCAACGTCCTGACTTTC.

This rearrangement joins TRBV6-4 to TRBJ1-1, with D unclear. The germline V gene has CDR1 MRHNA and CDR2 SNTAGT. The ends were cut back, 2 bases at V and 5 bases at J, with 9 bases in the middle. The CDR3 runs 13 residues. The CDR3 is CASSDERWTEAFF. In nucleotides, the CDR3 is TGTGCCAGCAGTGACGAGCGTTGGACTGAAGCTTTCTTT.

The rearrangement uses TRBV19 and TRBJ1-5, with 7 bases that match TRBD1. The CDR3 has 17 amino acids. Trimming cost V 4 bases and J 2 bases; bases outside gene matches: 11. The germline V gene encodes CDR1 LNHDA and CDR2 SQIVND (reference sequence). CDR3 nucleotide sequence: TGTGCCAGTAGTACCCAGCCCTGGACAGGCCGCAATCAGCCCCAGCATTTT. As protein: CASSTQPWTGRNQPQHF.

In nucleotides, the CDR3 is TGTGCCAGCAGCGTAGCGGACAGTTCCACAGATACGCAGTATTTT. It yields the protein CASSVADSSTDTQYF. This chain links TRBV9 with TRBJ2-3, with D possibly matching TRBD1 (6 bases). Germline V CDR1 and CDR2: SGDLS, YYNGEE. This CDR3 has 15 residues. Trimming took off 0 bases at V and 2 bases at J, with 10 bases between the two ends.

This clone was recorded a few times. CDR3 sequence: CASSYTNYEQYF. CDR3 DNA: TGTGCCAGCAGTTACACTAACTACGAGCAGTACTTC. The V call is TRBV6-6, the J call TRBJ2-7, with D unclear. Germline V gene data show CDR1 as MNHNY and CDR2 as SVGAGI (reference sequence). The CDR3 covers 12 residues. V was trimmed by 2 bases and J by 3 bases, leaving 5 bases between them.

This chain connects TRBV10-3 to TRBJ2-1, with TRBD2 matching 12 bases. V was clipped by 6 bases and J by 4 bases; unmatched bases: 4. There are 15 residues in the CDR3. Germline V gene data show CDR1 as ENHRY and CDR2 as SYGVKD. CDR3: CAIRTGLAGYNEQFF. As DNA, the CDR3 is TGTGCCATCAGAACAGGACTAGCGGGATACAATGAGCAGTTCTTC.

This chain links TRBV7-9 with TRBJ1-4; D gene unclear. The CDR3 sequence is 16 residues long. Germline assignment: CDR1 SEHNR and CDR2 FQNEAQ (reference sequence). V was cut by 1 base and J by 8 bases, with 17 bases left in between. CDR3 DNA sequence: TGTGCCAGCAGCTTAGTGCAAGGCGTTGGAGGAGAAAAACTGTTTTTT. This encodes CASSLVQGVGGEKLFF.

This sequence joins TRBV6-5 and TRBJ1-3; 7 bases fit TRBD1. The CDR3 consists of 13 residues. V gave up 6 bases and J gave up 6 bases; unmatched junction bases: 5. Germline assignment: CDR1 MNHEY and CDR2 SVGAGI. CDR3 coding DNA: TGTGCCAGCAGGACAGGGCAGGAAAACACCATATATTTT. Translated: CASRTGQENTIYF.

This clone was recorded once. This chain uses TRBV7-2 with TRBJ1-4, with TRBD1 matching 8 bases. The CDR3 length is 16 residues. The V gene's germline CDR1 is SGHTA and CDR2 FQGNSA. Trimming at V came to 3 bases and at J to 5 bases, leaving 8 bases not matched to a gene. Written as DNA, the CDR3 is TGTGCCAGCAGCTTTACCCCAGGGGGCGGGAATGAAAAACTGTTTTTT. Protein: CASSFTPGGGNEKLFF.

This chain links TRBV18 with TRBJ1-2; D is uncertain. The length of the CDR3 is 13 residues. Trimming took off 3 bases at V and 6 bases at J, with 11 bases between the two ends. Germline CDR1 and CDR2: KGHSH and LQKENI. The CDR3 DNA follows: TGTGCCAGCTCACCGCGCTTGGAGGATGGCTACACCTTC. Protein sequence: CASSPRLEDGYTF.